One and the same sample provided the 17 T cell receptor beta chains below, sequenced in a study of T cells in Graves' hyperthyroidism and ophthalmopathy. The CDR3 regions of TCR beta were amplified from RNA transcripts. A set of HTBI primers served as the primers for a first-round RT-PCR of the TCR CDR3. TCRdb re-analysed the multiplex PCR reads in MiXCR, keeping a single row per CDR3 protein. The table includes 550,000 to 650,000 distinct CDR3 sequences, roughly 13% detected once. The sequenced material came from blood. The receptor set was obtained from a young woman with Graves' hyperthyroidism that later progressed to Graves' ophthalmopathy.

In its sample, this clonotype was seen many times. This chain uses TRBV3-1 with TRBJ2-3; D not certain. CDR3 length equals 18 residues. Per germline, CDR1 LGHDT and CDR2 YNNKEL (reference sequence). Trimming removed 0 bases at V and 2 bases at J, with 18 bases between. The CDR3 DNA reads as TGTGCCAGCAGCCAAGAAGAGAACCCGTTCTTATTCACAGATACGCAGTATTTT. It yields the protein CASSQEENPFLFTDTQYF.

This rearrangement joins TRBV6-1 to TRBJ1-5; perhaps TRBD1 as D (5 bases). The germline V and J ends were trimmed by 3 bases and 3 bases, with 12 bases remaining between them. Germline V lookup: CDR1 MNHNS, CDR2 SASEGT. CDR3 length: 15 amino acids. CDR3 nucleotide sequence: TGTGCCAGCAGTGACAGCGGGGCCCCCAATCAGCCCCAGCATTTT. This translates into CASSDSGAPNQPQHF.

The J gene is TRBJ2-2, the V gene TRBV20-1; D may be TRBD2 (5 bases). The V and J ends lost 4 bases and 10 bases respectively, with 10 bases between them. This CDR3 contains 11 residues. Germline values: CDR1 DFQATT, CDR2 SNEGSKA (reference sequence). CDR3 sequence: CSATKRQELFF. The DNA for the CDR3 is TGCAGTGCTACCAAGCGGCAGGAGCTGTTTTTT.

This clonotype was picked up many times. CDR3: CASTSDYRNTGELFF. CDR3 bases: TGTGCCAGCACCTCGGACTACCGGAACACCGGGGAGCTGTTTTTT. The chain uses TRBV12-3 or TRBV12-4 and TRBJ2-2, with D maybe TRBD2 (6 bases). V was trimmed by 7 bases and J by 1 base, leaving 13 bases between them. The CDR3 totals 15 residues.

This clonotype turned up a few times. Compared with germline, one end of the junction differs, possibly owing to a read error. The chain recombines TRBV5-6 with TRBJ2-3; 7 bases are shared with TRBD2. Germline CDR1 is SGHDT and CDR2 is YYEEEE. The CDR3 runs to 16 residues. CDR3 protein: CASSWGDYQSTDRQYF. The CDR3 region has the DNA TGTGCCAGCAGCTGGGGGGACTACCAAAGCACAGATAGGCAGTATTTT. Complete variable domain (other parts from reference TRBV5-6 and TRBJ2-3): DAGVTQSPTHLIKTRGQQVTLRCSPKSGHDTVSWYQQALGQGPQFIFQYYEEEERQRGNFPDRFSGHQFPNYSSELNVNALLLGDSALYLCASSWGDYQSTDRQYFGPGTRLTVL.

The V gene is TRBV5-4, the J gene TRBJ2-7; possible D gene TRBD2, 6 bases. Germline CDR1 and CDR2: SGHNT and YYREEE (reference sequence). V shed 4 bases and J shed 3 bases, with 11 bases lying between them. The length of the CDR3 is 13 residues. The CDR3 loop is CASSLGSHYEQYF. CDR3 nucleotides: TGTGCCAGCAGCCTCGGGAGCCACTACGAGCAGTACTTC. Full variable domain (missing parts from reference TRBV5-4 and TRBJ2-7): ETGVTQSPTHLIKTRGQQVTLRCSSQSGHNTVSWYQQALGQGPQFIFQYYREEENGRGNFPPRFSGLQFPNYSSELNVNALELDDSALYLCASSLGSHYEQYFGPGTRLTVT.

V gene TRBV19 combines with J gene TRBJ2-2; a possible D gene is TRBD1 (6 bases). Trimming took off 5 bases at V and 7 bases at J, with 20 bases between the two ends. Germline CDR1 reads LNHDA; CDR2 reads SQIVND (reference sequence). The CDR3 totals 16 residues. The CDR3 sequence is CASSPYFGQSGGELFF. CDR3 nucleotide sequence: TGTGCCAGTAGTCCTTACTTTGGACAGTCGGGCGGGGAGCTGTTTTTT.

Only a few counts were recorded for this clonotype. The V call is TRBV24-1, the J call TRBJ2-2; the match to TRBD1 covers 9 bases. The CDR3 has 18 residues. The V segment lost 3 bases and the J segment 4 bases; nucleotides outside the gene matches: 11. CDR1 is KGHDR, CDR2 SFDVKD, per germline. CDR3 residues: CATSDGPGTGSSTGELFF. As DNA, the CDR3 is TGTGCCACCAGTGATGGCCCCGGGACAGGGAGTAGCACCGGGGAGCTGTTTTTT.

This clonotype was recorded a few times. The chain carries TRBV3-1 and TRBJ2-3; 8 bases agree with TRBD2. The CDR3 is made up of 15 amino acids. Germline CDR1 and CDR2: LGHDT and YNNKEL (reference sequence). The J segment lost 2 bases and the V segment lost 4 bases, leaving 5 bases of the junction unmatched. The CDR3 DNA is TGTGCCAGCAGCCTCACTAGCGGCCCCACAGATACGCAGTATTTT. Protein: CASSLTSGPTDTQYF.

This clonotype was seen at least ten times. This chain connects TRBV12-3 or TRBV12-4 to TRBJ1-2, with 10 bases lining up with TRBD1. V trimming: 5 bases; J trimming: 6 bases; junction bases outside the gene matches: 3. The CDR3 is made up of 13 amino acids. The DNA for the CDR3 is TGTGCCAGCAGTACGGACAGGGGGGATGGCTACACCTTC. Its translation is CASSTDRGDGYTF.

This clonotype showed up many times. The CDR3 nucleotides are TGCGCCAGCAGCTACCGACAGGGAGGAGAAGAGACCCAGTACTTC. Translation: CASSYRQGGEETQYF. The chain joins TRBV5-1 to TRBJ2-5, with a weak D call TRBD1 (7 bases). V was shortened by 3 bases and J by 3 bases, with 15 bases between the two germline ends. CDR1 is SGHRS, CDR2 YFSETQ, per germline. This CDR3 comprises 15 residues.

This clonotype came up many times. V is TRBV6-1 and J is TRBJ1-1; a weak D match, TRBD1 (6 bases). The V gene lost 7 bases and the J gene lost 4 bases, with 10 bases spanning the gap. Germline V gene sequence: CDR1 MNHNS, CDR2 SASEGT. The CDR3 runs 12 residues. CDR3: CASNRGGTEAFF. CDR3 bases: TGTGCCAGCAACCGAGGGGGCACTGAAGCTTTCTTT.

This clonotype has at least ten counts. The CDR3 loop reads CASRELLNTDTQYF. The CDR3 DNA reads as TGCGCCAGCAGAGAGTTATTAAACACAGATACGCAGTATTTT. The chain is built from TRBV5-1 and TRBJ2-3; unclear D gene. This CDR3 is built from 14 residues. Trimming removed 5 bases at V and 2 bases at J, with 12 bases between. Germline-derived CDR1 and CDR2 are SGHRS and YFSETQ.

This clonotype was observed at least ten times. An end of the junction differs from the germline gene, which may be a read error. V usage is TRBV12-3 or TRBV12-4 and J usage is TRBJ1-5; the match to TRBD1 covers 9 bases. The CDR3 has 15 amino acids. The chain's CDR3 is CAGSRTGDSNQPQHF. The DNA of the CDR3 is TGTGCCGGCAGTAGGACAGGGGACAGCAATCAGCCCCAGCATTTT.

This clonotype was seen many times. V usage is TRBV9 and J usage is TRBJ2-1, with D possibly being TRBD1 or TRBD2 (5 bases each). The CDR3 is 16 residues long. V was trimmed by 5 bases and J by 3 bases, leaving 18 bases between them. Germline-derived CDR1 and CDR2 are SGDLS and YYNGEE. CDR3 in DNA: TGTGCCAGCAGTTTAGTGAGGGGCTACGACTACAATGAGCAGTTCTTC. Translated, it gives CASSLVRGYDYNEQFF. Based on the CDR3 plus reference TRBV9 and TRBJ2-1, the full variable domain is DSGVTQTPKHLITATGQRVTLRCSPRSGDLSVYWYQQSLDQGLQFLIQYYNGEERAKGNILERFSAQQFPDLHSELNLSSLELGDSALYFCASSLVRGYDYNEQFFGPGTRLTVL.

In this sample, this clonotype turned up many times. The J gene is TRBJ1-1, the V gene TRBV14; 7 bases fit TRBD1. The CDR3 is 17 amino acids. The V gene end was trimmed by 1 base and the J gene end by 1 base; junction bases not matched to a gene: 9. Germline values: CDR1 SGHDN, CDR2 FVKESK. In DNA, the CDR3 is TGTGCCAGCAGCCAAGGAGTGACAGGGATGCGGAACACTGAAGCTTTCTTT. Translating it yields CASSQGVTGMRNTEAFF.

This clonotype came up many times. The chain has TRBV6-6 and TRBJ2-7; 8 bases are shared with TRBD2. With 2 bases clipped from V and 6 bases from J, the junction kept 0 bases outside the gene matches. This CDR3 has 12 amino acids. Per the germline V gene, CDR1 is MNHNY and CDR2 is SVGAGI (reference sequence). The CDR3 is CASSYTSGEQYF. The CDR3 coding sequence is TGTGCCAGCAGTTACACTAGCGGCGAGCAGTACTTC.